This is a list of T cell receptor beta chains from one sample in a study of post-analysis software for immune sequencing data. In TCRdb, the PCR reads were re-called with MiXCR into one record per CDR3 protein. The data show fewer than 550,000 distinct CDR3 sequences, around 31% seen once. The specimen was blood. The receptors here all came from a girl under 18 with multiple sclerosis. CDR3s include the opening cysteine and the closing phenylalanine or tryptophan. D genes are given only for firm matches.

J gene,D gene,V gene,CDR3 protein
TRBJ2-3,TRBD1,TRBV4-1,CASSQDRQGGADTQYF
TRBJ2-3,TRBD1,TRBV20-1,CSASKLAGQGRETDTQYF
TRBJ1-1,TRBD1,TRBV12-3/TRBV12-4,CASSRDRAYTEAFF
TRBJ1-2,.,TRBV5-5,CASSPRGDTGYTF
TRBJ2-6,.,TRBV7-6,CASSLVGRFSGANVLTF
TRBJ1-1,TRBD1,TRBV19,CASTMGQGSTEAFF
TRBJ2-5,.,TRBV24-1,CATSDGFNQETQYF
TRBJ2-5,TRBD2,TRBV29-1,CSVDWRGAQETQYF
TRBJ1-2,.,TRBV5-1,CASSLLDNSNYGYTF
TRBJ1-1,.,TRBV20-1,CSASPPTGDTEAFF
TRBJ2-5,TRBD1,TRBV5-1,CASSLPGQAPETQYF
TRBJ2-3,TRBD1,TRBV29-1,CSSGTVTDTQYF
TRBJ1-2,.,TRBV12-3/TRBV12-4,CASSLDGAENGYTF
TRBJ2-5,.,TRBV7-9,CASSPAVVGTQYF
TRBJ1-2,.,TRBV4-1,CASSHDRTRAQGGYTF
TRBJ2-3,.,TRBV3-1,CASSQDPNTQYF
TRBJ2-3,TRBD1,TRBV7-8,CASSPRGRGPDTQYF
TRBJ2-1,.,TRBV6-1,CASSEVPDLSYNEQFF
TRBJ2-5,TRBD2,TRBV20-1,CSVMSRRTSFYEQYF
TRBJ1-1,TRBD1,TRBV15,CATSRDWRGTGGVSPEAFF
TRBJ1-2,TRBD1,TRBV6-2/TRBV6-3,CASSRPDRGLGYGYTF
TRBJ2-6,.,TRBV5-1,CASSLEGGPGANVLTF
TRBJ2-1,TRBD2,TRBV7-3,CASALASGNNEQFF
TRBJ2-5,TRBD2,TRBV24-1,CATSDWGGGKETQYF
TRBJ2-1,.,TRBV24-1,CATSDPGLWEQFF
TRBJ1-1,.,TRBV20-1,CSASIPGVNTEAFF
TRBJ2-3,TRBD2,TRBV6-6,CAGARGGLADTQYF
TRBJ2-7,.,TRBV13,CASSPSRDSHEQYF
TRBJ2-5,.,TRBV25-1,CASSEYGLGQETQYF
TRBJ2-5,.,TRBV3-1,CASSSGLEETQYF
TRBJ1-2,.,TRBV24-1,CATSVDGDYGYTF
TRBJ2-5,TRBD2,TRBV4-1,CASSRLAGVETQYF
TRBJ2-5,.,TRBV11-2,CASSFSNQETQYF
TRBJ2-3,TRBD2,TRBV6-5,CASSYRGLAGDSSTDTQYF
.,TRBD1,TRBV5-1,CASSLDVQGASEQYF
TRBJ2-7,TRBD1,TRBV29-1,CSVGRDRGYEQYF
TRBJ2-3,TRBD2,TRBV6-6,CASILAGGLPTDTQYF
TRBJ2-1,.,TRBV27,CASSSWIADGGEQFF
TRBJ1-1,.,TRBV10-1,CASSELVNTEAFF